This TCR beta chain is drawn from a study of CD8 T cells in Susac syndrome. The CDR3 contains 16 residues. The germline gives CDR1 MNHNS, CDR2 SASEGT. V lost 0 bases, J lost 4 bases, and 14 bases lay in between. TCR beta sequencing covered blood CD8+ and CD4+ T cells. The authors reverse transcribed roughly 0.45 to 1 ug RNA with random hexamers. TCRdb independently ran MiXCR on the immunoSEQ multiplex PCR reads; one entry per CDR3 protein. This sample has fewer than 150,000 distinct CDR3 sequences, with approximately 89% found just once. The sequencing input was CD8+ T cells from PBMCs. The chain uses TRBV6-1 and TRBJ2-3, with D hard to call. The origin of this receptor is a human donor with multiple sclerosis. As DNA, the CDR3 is TGTGCCAGCAGTGAAGCGCTTGGCCAGGAGCCAGATACGCAGTATTTT. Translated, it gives CASSEALGQEPDTQYF.